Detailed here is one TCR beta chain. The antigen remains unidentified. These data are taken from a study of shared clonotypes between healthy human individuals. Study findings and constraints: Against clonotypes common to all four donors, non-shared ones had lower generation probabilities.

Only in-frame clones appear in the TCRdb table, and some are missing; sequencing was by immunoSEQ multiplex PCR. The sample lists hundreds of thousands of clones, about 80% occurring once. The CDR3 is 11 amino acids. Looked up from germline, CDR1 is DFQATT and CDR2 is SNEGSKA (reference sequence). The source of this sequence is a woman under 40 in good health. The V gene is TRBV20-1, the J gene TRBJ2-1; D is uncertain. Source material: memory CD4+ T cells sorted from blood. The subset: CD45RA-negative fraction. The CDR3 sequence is CAQVLNNEQFF. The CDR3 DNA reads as TGCGCCCAGGTTCTTAACAATGAGCAGTTCTTC.